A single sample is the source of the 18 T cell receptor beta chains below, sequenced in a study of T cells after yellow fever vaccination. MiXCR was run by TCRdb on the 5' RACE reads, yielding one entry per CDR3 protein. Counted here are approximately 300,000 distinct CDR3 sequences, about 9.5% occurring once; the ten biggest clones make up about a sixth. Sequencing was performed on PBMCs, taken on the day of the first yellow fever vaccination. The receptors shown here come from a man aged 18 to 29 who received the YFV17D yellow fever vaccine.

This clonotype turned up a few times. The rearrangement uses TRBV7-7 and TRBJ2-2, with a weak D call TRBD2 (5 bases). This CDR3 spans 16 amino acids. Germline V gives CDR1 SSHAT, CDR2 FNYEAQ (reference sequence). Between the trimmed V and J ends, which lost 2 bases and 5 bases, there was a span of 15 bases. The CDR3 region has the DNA TGTGCCAGCAGCTTAAGTTCGCGGGTCGGGACCGGGGAGCTGTTTTTT. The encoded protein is CASSLSSRVGTGELFF.

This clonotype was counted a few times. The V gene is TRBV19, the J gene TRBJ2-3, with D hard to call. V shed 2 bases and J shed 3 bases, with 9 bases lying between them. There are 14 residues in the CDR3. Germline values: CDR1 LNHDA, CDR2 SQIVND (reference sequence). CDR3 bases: TGTGCCAGTAGTATAAGGGTCTCGACAGATACGCAGTATTTT. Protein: CASSIRVSTDTQYF.

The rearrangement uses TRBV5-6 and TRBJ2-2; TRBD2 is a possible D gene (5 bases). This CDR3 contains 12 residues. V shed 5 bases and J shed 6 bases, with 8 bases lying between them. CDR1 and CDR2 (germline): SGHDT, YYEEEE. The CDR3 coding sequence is TGTGCCAGCAGACTAGAGGCCGGGGAGCTGTTTTTT. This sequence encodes CASRLEAGELFF. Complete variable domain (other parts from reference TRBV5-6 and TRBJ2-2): DAGVTQSPTHLIKTRGQQVTLRCSPKSGHDTVSWYQQALGQGPQFIFQYYEEEERQRGNFPDRFSGHQFPNYSSELNVNALLLGDSALYLCASRLEAGELFFGEGSRLTVL.

CDR3 coding DNA: TGCAGTGCTAGCGTAGGGGCGTCCTACAATGAGCAGTTCTTC. Translation: CSASVGASYNEQFF. V and J are TRBV20-1 and TRBJ2-1; D is perhaps TRBD1 (5 bases). The germline V and J ends were trimmed by 3 bases and 1 base, with 10 bases remaining between them. Germline CDR1 is DFQATT and CDR2 is SNEGSKA (reference sequence). The CDR3 contains 14 residues.

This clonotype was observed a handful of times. The CDR3 region has the DNA TGTGCCAGCAGCCCCCTCGTCGTGGTCCAAGAGACCCAGTACTTC. Translating gives CASSPLVVVQETQYF. This chain connects TRBV7-6 to TRBJ2-5; D unclear. Germline values: CDR1 SGHVS, CDR2 FNYEAQ. V lost 5 bases and J 1 base, leaving 14 bases between the germline ends. The CDR3 sequence is 15 residues long.

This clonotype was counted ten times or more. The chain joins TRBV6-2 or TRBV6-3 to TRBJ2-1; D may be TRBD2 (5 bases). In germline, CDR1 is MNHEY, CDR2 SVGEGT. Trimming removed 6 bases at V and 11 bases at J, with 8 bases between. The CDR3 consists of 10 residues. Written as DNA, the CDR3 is TGTGCCAGCAGGGGAGCCCAGCAGTTCTTC. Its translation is CASRGAQQFF.

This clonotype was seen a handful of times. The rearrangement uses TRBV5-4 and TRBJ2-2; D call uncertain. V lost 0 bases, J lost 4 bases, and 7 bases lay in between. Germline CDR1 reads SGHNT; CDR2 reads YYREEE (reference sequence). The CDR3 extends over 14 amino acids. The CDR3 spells CASSLVSGTGELFF. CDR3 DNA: TGTGCCAGCAGCTTGGTATCTGGCACCGGGGAGCTGTTTTTT. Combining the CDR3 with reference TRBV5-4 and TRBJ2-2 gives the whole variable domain ETGVTQSPTHLIKTRGQQVTLRCSSQSGHNTVSWYQQALGQGPQFIFQYYREEENGRGNFPPRFSGLQFPNYSSELNVNALELDDSALYLCASSLVSGTGELFFGEGSRLTVL.

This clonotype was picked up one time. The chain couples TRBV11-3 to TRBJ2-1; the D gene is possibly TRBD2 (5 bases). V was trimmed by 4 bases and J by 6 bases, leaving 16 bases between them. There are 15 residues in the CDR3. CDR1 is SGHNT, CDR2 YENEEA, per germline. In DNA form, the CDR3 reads TGTGCCAGCAGCTCGCAATCGGGATTGGGCAATGAGCAGTTCTTC. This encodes CASSSQSGLGNEQFF.

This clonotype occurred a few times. The CDR3 region has the DNA TGCGCCAGCAGCCAAGAGGGACAGTGGAGTGAGCAGTTCTTC. It specifies CASSQEGQWSEQFF. The V gene is TRBV4-3, the J gene TRBJ2-1; 7 nucleotides match TRBD1. Germline lookup yields CDR1 LGHNA and CDR2 YSLEER. The CDR3 covers 14 residues. V dropped 0 bases and J dropped 9; count of bases not matched to a gene: 5.

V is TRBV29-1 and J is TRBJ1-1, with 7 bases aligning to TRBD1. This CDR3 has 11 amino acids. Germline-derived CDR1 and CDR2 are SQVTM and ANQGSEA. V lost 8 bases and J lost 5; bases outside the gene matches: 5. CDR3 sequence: CSSDRATEAFF. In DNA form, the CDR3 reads TGCAGCTCAGACAGGGCGACTGAAGCTTTCTTT.

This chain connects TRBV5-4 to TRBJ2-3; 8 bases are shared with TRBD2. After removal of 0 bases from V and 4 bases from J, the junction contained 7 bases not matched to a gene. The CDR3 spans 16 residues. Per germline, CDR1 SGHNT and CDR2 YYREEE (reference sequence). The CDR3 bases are TGTGCCAGCAGCTTGGGAGCGGGGGTACAAGCAGATACGCAGTATTTT. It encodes CASSLGAGVQADTQYF. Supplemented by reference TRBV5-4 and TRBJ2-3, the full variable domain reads ETGVTQSPTHLIKTRGQQVTLRCSSQSGHNTVSWYQQALGQGPQFIFQYYREEENGRGNFPPRFSGLQFPNYSSELNVNALELDDSALYLCASSLGAGVQADTQYFGPGTRLTVL.

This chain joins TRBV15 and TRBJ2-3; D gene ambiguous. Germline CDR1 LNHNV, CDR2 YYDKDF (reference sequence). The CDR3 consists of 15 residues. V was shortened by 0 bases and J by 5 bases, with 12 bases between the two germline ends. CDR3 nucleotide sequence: TGTGCCACCAGCAGAGATGCGTATATCGGAGATACGCAGTATTTT. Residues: CATSRDAYIGDTQYF.

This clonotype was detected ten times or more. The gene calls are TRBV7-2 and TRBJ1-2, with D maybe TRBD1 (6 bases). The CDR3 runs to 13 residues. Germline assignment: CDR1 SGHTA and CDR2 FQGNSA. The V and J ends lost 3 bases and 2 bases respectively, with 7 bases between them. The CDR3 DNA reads TGTGCCAGCAGCTTCCAGGGGAACTATGGCTACACCTTC. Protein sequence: CASSFQGNYGYTF.

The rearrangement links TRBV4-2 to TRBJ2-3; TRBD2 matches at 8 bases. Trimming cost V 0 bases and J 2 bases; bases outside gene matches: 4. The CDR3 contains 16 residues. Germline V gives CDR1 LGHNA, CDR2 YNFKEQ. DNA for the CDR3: TGTGCCAGCAGCCAAGAACCAGCGGGGGCCACAGATACGCAGTATTTT. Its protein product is CASSQEPAGATDTQYF.

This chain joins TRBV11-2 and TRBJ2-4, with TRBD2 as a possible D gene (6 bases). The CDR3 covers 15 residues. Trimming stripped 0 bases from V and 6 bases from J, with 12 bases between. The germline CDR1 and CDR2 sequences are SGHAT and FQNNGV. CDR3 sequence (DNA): TGTGCCAGCAGCTTAGATCCAGGCGGGATAAACATTCAGTACTTC. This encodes CASSLDPGGINIQYF.

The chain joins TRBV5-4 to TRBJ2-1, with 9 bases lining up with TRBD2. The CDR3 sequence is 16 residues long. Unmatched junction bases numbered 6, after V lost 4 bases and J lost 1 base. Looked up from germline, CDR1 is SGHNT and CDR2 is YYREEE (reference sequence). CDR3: CASSRVSGGSYNEQFF. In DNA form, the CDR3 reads TGTGCCAGCAGCCGGGTCAGCGGGGGGTCCTACAATGAGCAGTTCTTC.

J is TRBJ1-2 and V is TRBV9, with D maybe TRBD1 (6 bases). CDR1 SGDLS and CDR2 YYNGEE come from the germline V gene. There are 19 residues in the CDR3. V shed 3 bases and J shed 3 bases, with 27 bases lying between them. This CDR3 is CASSAYKSRLDRAYYGYTF. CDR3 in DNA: TGTGCCAGCAGCGCATATAAATCTCGATTGGACAGAGCTTACTATGGCTACACCTTC.

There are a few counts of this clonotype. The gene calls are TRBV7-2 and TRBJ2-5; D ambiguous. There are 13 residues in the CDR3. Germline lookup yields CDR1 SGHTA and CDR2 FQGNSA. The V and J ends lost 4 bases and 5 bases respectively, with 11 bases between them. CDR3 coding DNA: TGTGCCAGCAGCTCCTCCCGTGGGGAGACCCAGTACTTC. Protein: CASSSSRGETQYF.